This is a list of T cell receptor beta chains from one sample in a study of monozygotic twins with inflammatory bowel disease. TCRdb reprocessed the 5' RACE reads, with one entry per CDR3 protein and no DNA. In all, the sample yields about 420,000 distinct CDR3 sequences. Material for sequencing was blood. These receptors came from a human donor with ulcerative colitis or Crohn's disease, or a healthy co-twin of an affected twin (not recorded which). The CDR3 runs from the conserved cysteine through the conserved F or W. Fields, in order: J gene, V gene, CDR3 protein.

j_call: TRBJ2-7; v_call: TRBV7-9; cdr3_aa: CASSLSGGEQYF
j_call: TRBJ1-5; v_call: TRBV19; cdr3_aa: CASSIDPMPGGGRVNF
j_call: TRBJ2-7; v_call: TRBV20-1; cdr3_aa: CSARHTRDVGPF
j_call: TRBJ1-6; v_call: TRBV12-3/TRBV12-4; cdr3_aa: CASSLGRANSPLHF
j_call: TRBJ2-1; v_call: TRBV20-1; cdr3_aa: CSARGAGAGVDNEQFF
j_call: TRBJ2-3; v_call: TRBV28; cdr3_aa: CASTTPDRAFTDTQYF
j_call: TRBJ1-5; v_call: TRBV19; cdr3_aa: CASSIVRGLGQPQHF
j_call: TRBJ2-2; v_call: TRBV4-3; cdr3_aa: CASSQTGLAGYTGELFF
j_call: TRBJ2-5; v_call: TRBV7-7; cdr3_aa: CASSPTLTSGQETQYF
j_call: TRBJ2-7; v_call: TRBV4-1; cdr3_aa: CASSQEWGSSYEQYF
j_call: TRBJ1-2; v_call: TRBV18; cdr3_aa: CASSPDRTMDGYTF
j_call: TRBJ2-1; v_call: TRBV7-6; cdr3_aa: CASSLGGALDEQFF
j_call: TRBJ1-2; v_call: TRBV15; cdr3_aa: CATSRGGDSFSYGYTF
j_call: TRBJ2-1; v_call: TRBV9; cdr3_aa: CASSVELGSYNEQFF
j_call: TRBJ2-7; v_call: TRBV11-2; cdr3_aa: CASSSSGTSRFYEQYF
j_call: TRBJ2-7; v_call: TRBV11-2; cdr3_aa: CASSPPPLSYEQYF
j_call: TRBJ2-1; v_call: TRBV27; cdr3_aa: CASRKRGSSYNEQFF
j_call: TRBJ2-3; v_call: TRBV5-5; cdr3_aa: CASSRLLRDRVSTDTQYF
j_call: TRBJ2-1; v_call: TRBV20-1; cdr3_aa: CSARDSGGASNEQFF
j_call: TRBJ1-2; v_call: TRBV28; cdr3_aa: CASRGDTPKYTF
j_call: TRBJ2-1; v_call: TRBV6-4; cdr3_aa: CASSRDLAGGPNEQFF
j_call: TRBJ1-2; v_call: TRBV27; cdr3_aa: CASSLSRTGANYGYTF
j_call: TRBJ2-1; v_call: TRBV5-1; cdr3_aa: CASSLELAGRDEQFF
j_call: TRBJ2-1; v_call: TRBV12-3/TRBV12-4; cdr3_aa: CASSRLVQWGSYNEQFF
j_call: TRBJ1-1; v_call: TRBV7-2; cdr3_aa: CASSPPMATEAFF
j_call: TRBJ1-1; v_call: TRBV6-1; cdr3_aa: CASSHRATGTEAFF
j_call: TRBJ2-3; v_call: TRBV6-1; cdr3_aa: CATIGQAFTPTDTQYF
j_call: TRBJ2-1; v_call: TRBV24-1; cdr3_aa: CATQRGGRKEQFF
j_call: TRBJ2-5; v_call: TRBV6-1; cdr3_aa: CASSEALSGGQETQYF
j_call: TRBJ2-7; v_call: TRBV4-1; cdr3_aa: CASSPTHSGAYEQYF
j_call: TRBJ2-5; v_call: TRBV5-4; cdr3_aa: CASSPNGAGQETQYF
j_call: TRBJ1-1; v_call: TRBV2; cdr3_aa: CAINSRTGRANTEAFF
j_call: TRBJ2-5; v_call: TRBV25-1; cdr3_aa: CASTHRYQETQYF
j_call: TRBJ1-4; v_call: TRBV6-6; cdr3_aa: CATGQGATNEKLFF
j_call: TRBJ2-2; v_call: TRBV4-3; cdr3_aa: CASSQEGLAVNTGELFF
j_call: TRBJ1-2; v_call: TRBV29-1; cdr3_aa: CSVRGHRDSNYGYTF
j_call: TRBJ2-3; v_call: TRBV29-1; cdr3_aa: CSVDPRSGSGDTQYF
j_call: TRBJ1-2; v_call: TRBV15; cdr3_aa: CATSRDVQGRDGYTF
j_call: TRBJ2-7; v_call: TRBV28; cdr3_aa: CASSFHRLAGVSREQYF
j_call: TRBJ1-1; v_call: TRBV20-1; cdr3_aa: CSAARQVESIEAFF
j_call: TRBJ1-5; v_call: TRBV7-6; cdr3_aa: CASSLSGMSNQPQHF
j_call: TRBJ2-5; v_call: TRBV24-1; cdr3_aa: CATSDRGTGQETQYF
j_call: TRBJ1-4; v_call: TRBV7-9; cdr3_aa: CASSLRQSNEKLFF
j_call: TRBJ2-7; v_call: TRBV5-1; cdr3_aa: CASSLDLTGGDEQYF
j_call: TRBJ2-2; v_call: TRBV12-3/TRBV12-4; cdr3_aa: CASSLSSLPWGELFF
j_call: TRBJ1-6; v_call: TRBV7-2; cdr3_aa: CASSLVRENSPLHF
j_call: TRBJ2-6; v_call: TRBV24-1; cdr3_aa: CATSDQSSGANVLTF
j_call: TRBJ2-1; v_call: TRBV3-1; cdr3_aa: CASSPDTGTRSGAQFF